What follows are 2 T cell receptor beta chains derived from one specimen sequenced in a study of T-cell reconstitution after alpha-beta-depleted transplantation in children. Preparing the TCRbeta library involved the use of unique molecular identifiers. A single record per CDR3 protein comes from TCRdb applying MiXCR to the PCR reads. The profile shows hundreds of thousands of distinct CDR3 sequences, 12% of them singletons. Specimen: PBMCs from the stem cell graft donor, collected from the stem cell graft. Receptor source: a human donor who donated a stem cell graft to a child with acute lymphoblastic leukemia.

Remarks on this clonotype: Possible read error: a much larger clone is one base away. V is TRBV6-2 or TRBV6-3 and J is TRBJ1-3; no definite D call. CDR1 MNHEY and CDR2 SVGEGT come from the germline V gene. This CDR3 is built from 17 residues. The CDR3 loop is CASSYPFPTLRGNTMYF. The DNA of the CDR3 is TGTGCCAGCAGCTACCCCTTCCCGACTCTTCGGGGAAACACCATGTATTTT.

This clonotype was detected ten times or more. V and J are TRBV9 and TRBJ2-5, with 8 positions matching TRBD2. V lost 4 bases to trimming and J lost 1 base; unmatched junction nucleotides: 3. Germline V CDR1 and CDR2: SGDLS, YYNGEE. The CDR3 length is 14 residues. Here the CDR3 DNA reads TGTGCCAGCAGCCCGCGGGGGGTCCAAGAGACCCAGTACTTC. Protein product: CASSPRGVQETQYF.